This entry concerns a single T cell receptor beta chain. The data were obtained in a study of technical replicates of blood from a few donors. Only in-frame clones appear in the TCRdb table, and some are missing; sequencing was by immunoSEQ multiplex PCR. The table has roughly 62,000 clones, nearly 90% seen once; the top ten hold approximately 5%. The sequence was obtained from a human donor in good health. Some clones in this sample may be carry-over from other donors' samples. The sample taken for sequencing was PBMCs.

CDR3 coding DNA: TGTGCCAGCAGCAGAAAAGTGGGCTACGCAGTCTTCTACGAGCAGTACTTC. Translated: CASSRKVGYAVFYEQYF. The V and J genes are TRBV5-6 and TRBJ2-7; D is uncertain. CDR3 length: 17 amino acids. The ends were cut back, 4 bases at V and 3 bases at J, with 23 bases in the middle. Germline V gives CDR1 SGHDT, CDR2 YYEEEE.